The T cell receptor (beta chain) described here comes from a study of blood T cell repertoires in COVID-19 (dated by TCRdb to the early 2020s). Notes on the research overall: Collaborator samples came from the United States, Italy and Spain and covered acute and convalescent phases of COVID-19. HLA class I and class II types, where available, came from metadata supplied by the sample provider rather than from assay-based typing. The repertoires were released in a freely available public database intended as a resource for research on the immune response to SARS-CoV-2. The sample metadata nearly always contained a de-identified subject ID, COVID-19 status, age in years and sex. Samples came from the ongoing ImmuneRACE study (first 160 participants) plus 1,254 subjects from 6 global collaborators. The prospective study material was composed of cDNA or gDNA derived from T cells, B-cell-depleted T cells, or PBMCs. Deeply sampled blood TCRbeta repertoires from subjects exposed to, actively infected with, or recovered from COVID-19 were included in the dataset. The paper as a whole reports these results and caveats: How much clinical and demographic metadata was included differed by source and by participant, and the metadata was provided uncurated.

Participants in the prospective study were aged roughly 18 to 100 years, lived in under 30 United States geographic areas, and enrolled through a virtual design. Cohort assignment in the prospective study relied on participant-reported clinical history from a screening survey and a study questionnaire. Recovered participants in ImmuneRACE Cohort 3 were defined as having two consecutive negative NP/OP PCR tests, clearance from a healthcare professional, or resolution of symptoms. Mobile phlebotomists in the prospective study collected whole blood, serum and a nasopharyngeal or oropharyngeal swab from every participant. Over an approximately 2-month period, participants in the prospective study had the option of providing additional blood draws and questionnaires. Before DNA extraction, blood samples from the prospective study were shipped at room temperature or frozen. This clone is a singleton in its sample. What this receptor recognizes is not known. Base qualities are missing; no much larger clone stands one base away.

TCRbeta CDR3 regions were amplified from genomic DNA by means of the immunoSEQ Assay, a bias-controlled multiplex PCR. As for how the authors treated the data: The number of nucleated cells in each sample was estimated from the amplification of reference gene primers within the assay. To quantify the absolute abundance of each unique TCRbeta CDR3 rearrangement, sequence reads were collapsed and filtered. Productive Simpson clonality was computed per sample as the square root of Simpson's diversity index over productive rearrangements. TCRdb re-hosts the immuneACCESS table, in-frame sequences only. Its copies lack some clones; in the studies checked, an unresolved V gene accounts for under half of them, and the cause for the rest is not known. D and trimming were read from the DNA, whereas the V and J calls and clone size are those reported in that table. The sample table shows about 210,000 clones, and 70% to 90% are seen once. The top ten constitute 1.2% of the sample.

Counted from cysteine to phenylalanine, this CDR3 has 14 amino acids. Of the read, only the CDR3 DNA is kept; its 42 bases are in frame from base 1. From a lookup of the germline V gene (reference sequence), CDR1 and CDR2 are LNHDA and SQIVND. Trimming at the junction amounts to 5 bases on V and 4 bases on J, and the germline ends lie 15 bases apart. The receptor was derived from a man aged 30-40 years who had recovered from COVID-19. The chain was built from TRBV19 and TRBJ2-7, with TRBD1 tentatively as D gene (5 bases match). What was sequenced was PBMCs or T cells enriched from blood (not recorded which). The nucleotides are TGTGCCAGTAGTTTGGCAGGGCCGTTATACGAGCAGTACTTC. Translation gives CASSLAGPLYEQYF.